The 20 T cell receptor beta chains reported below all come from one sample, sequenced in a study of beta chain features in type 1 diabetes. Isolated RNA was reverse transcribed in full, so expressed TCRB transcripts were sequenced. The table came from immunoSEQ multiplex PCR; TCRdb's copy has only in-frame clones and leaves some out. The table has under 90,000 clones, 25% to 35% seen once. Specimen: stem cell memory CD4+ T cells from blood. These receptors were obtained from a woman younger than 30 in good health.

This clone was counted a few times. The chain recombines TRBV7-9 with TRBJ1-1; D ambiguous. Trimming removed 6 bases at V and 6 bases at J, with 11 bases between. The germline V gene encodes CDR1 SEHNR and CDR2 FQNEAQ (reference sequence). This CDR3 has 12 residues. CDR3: CASSYLSAEAFF. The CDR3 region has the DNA TGTGCCAGCAGTTACTTAAGCGCTGAAGCTTTCTTT.

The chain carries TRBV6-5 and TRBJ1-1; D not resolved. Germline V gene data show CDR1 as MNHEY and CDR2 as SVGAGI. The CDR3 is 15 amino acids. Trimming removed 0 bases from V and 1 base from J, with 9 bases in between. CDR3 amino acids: CASSYSSPPNTEAFF. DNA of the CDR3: TGTGCCAGCAGTTACTCTTCCCCTCCGAACACTGAAGCTTTCTTT.

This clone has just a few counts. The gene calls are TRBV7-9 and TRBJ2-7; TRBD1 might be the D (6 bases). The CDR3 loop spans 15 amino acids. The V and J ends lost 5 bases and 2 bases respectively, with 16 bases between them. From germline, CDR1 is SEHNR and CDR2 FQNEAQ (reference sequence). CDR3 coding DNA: TGTGCCAGCAGCCCCAGACAGGCAGGGGCCTACGAGCAGTACTTC. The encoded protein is CASSPRQAGAYEQYF. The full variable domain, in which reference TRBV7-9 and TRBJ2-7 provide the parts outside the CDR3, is DTGVSQNPRHKITKRGQNVTFRCDPISEHNRLYWYRQTLGQGPEFLTYFQNEAQLEKSRLLSDRFSAERPKGSFSTLEIQRTEQGDSAMYLCASSPRQAGAYEQYFGPGTRLTVT.

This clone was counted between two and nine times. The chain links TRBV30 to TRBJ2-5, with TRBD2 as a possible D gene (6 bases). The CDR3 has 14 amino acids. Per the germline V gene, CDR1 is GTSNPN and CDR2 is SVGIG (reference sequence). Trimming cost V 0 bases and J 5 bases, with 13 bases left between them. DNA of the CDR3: TGTGCCTGGAGTGTAGTAAAGGGGAGGGAGACCCAGTACTTC. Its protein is CAWSVVKGRETQYF.

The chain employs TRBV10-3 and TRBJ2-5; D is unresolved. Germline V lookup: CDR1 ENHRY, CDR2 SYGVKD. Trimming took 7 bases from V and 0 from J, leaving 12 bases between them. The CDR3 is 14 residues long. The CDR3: CAITPSRNQETQYF. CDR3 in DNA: TGTGCCATCACCCCTAGTAGGAACCAAGAGACCCAGTACTTC.

CDR3 loop: CASGTEQETQYF. Written as DNA, the CDR3 is TGCGCCAGCGGGACTGAACAAGAGACCCAGTACTTC. The rearrangement links TRBV5-1 to TRBJ2-5; a weak D match, TRBD2 (6 bases). Trimming pared 7 bases from V and 2 bases from J, leaving 9 bases between. Germline V gives CDR1 SGHRS, CDR2 YFSETQ. There are 12 residues in the CDR3.

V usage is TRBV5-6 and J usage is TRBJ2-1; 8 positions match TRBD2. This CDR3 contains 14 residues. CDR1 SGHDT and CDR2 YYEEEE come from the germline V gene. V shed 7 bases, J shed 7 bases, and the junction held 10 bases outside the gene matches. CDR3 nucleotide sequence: TGTGCCAGCCGCCGAACGGGAGGGAGGAATGAGCAGTTCTTC. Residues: CASRRTGGRNEQFF.

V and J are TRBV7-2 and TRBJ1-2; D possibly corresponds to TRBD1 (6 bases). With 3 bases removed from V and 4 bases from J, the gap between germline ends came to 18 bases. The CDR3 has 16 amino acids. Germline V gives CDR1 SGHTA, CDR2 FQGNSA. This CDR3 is CASSLNPAGVGYGYTF. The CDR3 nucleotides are TGTGCCAGCAGCTTGAATCCCGCAGGGGTTGGCTATGGCTACACCTTC.

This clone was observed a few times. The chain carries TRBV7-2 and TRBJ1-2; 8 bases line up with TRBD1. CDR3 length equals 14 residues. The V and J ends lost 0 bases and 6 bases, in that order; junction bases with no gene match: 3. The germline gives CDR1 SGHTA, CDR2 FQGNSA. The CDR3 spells CASSLARTGHGYTF. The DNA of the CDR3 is TGTGCCAGCAGCTTAGCGAGGACAGGGCATGGCTACACCTTC.

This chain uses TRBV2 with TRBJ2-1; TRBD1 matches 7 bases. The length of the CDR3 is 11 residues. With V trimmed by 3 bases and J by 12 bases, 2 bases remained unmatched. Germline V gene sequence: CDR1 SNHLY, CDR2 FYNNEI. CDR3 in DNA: TGTGCCAGCAGTGACCGGGACAGGCAGTTCTTC. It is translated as CASSDRDRQFF.

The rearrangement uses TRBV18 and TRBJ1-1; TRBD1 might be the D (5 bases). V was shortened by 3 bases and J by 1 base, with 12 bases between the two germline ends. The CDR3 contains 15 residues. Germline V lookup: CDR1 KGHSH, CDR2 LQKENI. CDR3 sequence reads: CASSPPRVQNTEAFF. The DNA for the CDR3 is TGTGCCAGCTCACCGCCCAGGGTTCAGAACACTGAAGCTTTCTTT.

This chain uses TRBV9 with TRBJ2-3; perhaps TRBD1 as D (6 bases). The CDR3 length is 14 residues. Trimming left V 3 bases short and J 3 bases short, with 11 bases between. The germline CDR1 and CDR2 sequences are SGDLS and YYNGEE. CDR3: CASSDQQGTDTQYF. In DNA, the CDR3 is TGTGCCAGCAGCGACCAACAGGGAACAGATACGCAGTATTTT.

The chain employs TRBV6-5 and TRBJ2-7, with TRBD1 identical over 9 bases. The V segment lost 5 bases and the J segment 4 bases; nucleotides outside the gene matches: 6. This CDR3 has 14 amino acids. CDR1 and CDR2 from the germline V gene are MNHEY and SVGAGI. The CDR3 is CASSRAGQGYEQYF. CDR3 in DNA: TGTGCCAGCAGTAGGGCGGGACAGGGATACGAGCAGTACTTC.

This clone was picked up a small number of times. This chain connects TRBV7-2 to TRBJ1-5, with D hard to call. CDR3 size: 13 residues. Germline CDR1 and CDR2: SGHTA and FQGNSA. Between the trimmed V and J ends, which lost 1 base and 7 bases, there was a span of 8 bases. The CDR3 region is CASSLVGSQPQHF. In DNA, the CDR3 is TGTGCCAGCAGCTTAGTTGGGAGCCAGCCCCAGCATTTT.

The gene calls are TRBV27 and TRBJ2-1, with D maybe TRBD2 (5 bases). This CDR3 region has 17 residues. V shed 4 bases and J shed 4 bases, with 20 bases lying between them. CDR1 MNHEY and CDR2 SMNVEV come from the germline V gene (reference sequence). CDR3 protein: CASSSLLLATKYNEQFF. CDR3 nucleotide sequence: TGTGCCAGCAGTTCCCTCCTTCTAGCTACTAAATACAATGAGCAGTTCTTC.

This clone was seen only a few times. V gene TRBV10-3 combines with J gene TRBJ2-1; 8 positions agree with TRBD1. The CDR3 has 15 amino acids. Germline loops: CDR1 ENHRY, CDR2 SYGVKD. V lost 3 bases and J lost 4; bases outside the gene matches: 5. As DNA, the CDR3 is TGTGCCATCAGTGACGGAACAGGGGGGTACAATGAGCAGTTCTTC. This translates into CAISDGTGGYNEQFF.

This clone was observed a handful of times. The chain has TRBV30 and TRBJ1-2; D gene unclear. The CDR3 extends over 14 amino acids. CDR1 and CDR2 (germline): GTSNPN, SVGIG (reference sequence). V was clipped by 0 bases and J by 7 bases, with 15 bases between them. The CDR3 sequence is CAWSVLVGDSGYTF. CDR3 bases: TGTGCCTGGAGTGTACTCGTGGGAGACTCTGGCTACACCTTC.

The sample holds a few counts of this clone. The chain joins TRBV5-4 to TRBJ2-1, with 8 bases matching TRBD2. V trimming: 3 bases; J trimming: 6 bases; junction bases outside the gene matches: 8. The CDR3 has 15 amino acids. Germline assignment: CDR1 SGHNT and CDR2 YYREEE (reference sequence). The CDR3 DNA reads TGTGCCAGCAGCTCATTTGCGGGAGGTTTCAATGAGCAGTTCTTC. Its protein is CASSSFAGGFNEQFF.

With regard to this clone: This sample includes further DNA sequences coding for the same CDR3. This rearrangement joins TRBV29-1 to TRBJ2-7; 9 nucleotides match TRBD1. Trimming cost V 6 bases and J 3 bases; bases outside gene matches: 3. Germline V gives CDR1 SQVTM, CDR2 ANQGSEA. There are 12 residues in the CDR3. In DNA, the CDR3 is TGCAGCGTAGAGGGACAGGGCTACGAGCAGTACTTC. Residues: CSVEGQGYEQYF.

CDR3 protein: CASSVATWTSFGSYNEQFF. CDR3 DNA: TGTGCCAGCAGCGTAGCTACTTGGACTAGCTTTGGATCCTACAATGAGCAGTTCTTC. This chain uses TRBV9 with TRBJ2-1; 8 bases fit TRBD2. V lost 0 bases and J lost 1; bases outside the gene matches: 12. The CDR3 consists of 19 residues. CDR1 is SGDLS and CDR2 is YYNGEE in the germline V gene.